These T cell receptor beta chains were read from a single sample in a study of blood T cell repertoires in COVID-19. Profiled with immunoSEQ multiplex PCR; TCRdb holds only in-frame clones, not every one. The sample holds fewer than 300,000 clones, around 87% seen once. The specimen sequenced was peripheral blood. Every receptor here comes from a woman aged 45-59 years with acute or convalescent COVID-19. Each CDR3 is given with its conserved first and last residue. The order of the fields is CDR3 protein, CDR3 DNA, clone size, J gene, V gene, D gene. The D gene is left open where the match is weak. Clone sizes are given selectively: once, few, many, or a class where the clone is expanded.

CDR3 protein: CASSTSTSPEQFF; CDR3 DNA: TGTGCCAGTAGTACTTCCACTAGCCCTGAGCAGTTCTTC; clone size: .; J gene: TRBJ2-1; V gene: TRBV19; D gene: .
CDR3 protein: CASSYSQGMNTEAFF; CDR3 DNA: TGTGCCAGCAGTTACTCCCAGGGGATGAACACTGAAGCTTTCTTT; clone size: .; J gene: TRBJ1-1; V gene: TRBV6-6; D gene: .
CDR3 protein: CASSQTDRTYEQYF; CDR3 DNA: TGTGCCAGCAGTCAAACGGACAGAACATACGAGCAGTACTTC; clone size: .; J gene: TRBJ2-7; V gene: TRBV28; D gene: .
CDR3 protein: CASSLTQGLLAKNIQYF; CDR3 DNA: TGTGCCAGCAGCCTGACCCAGGGCCTATTAGCCAAAAACATTCAGTACTTC; clone size: .; J gene: TRBJ2-4; V gene: TRBV5-5; D gene: .
CDR3 protein: CASSAQPGTEAFF; CDR3 DNA: TGTGCCAGCAGCGCACAACCAGGGACTGAAGCTTTCTTT; clone size: .; J gene: TRBJ1-1; V gene: TRBV11-2; D gene: .
CDR3 protein: CASSSRTGGNYGYTF; CDR3 DNA: TGTGCCAGCAGCTCTCGGACAGGGGGCAACTATGGCTACACCTTC; clone size: .; J gene: TRBJ1-2; V gene: TRBV7-2; D gene: TRBD1
CDR3 protein: CASSRTTGTGNTIYF; CDR3 DNA: TGTGCCAGCTCACGAACGACAGGGACTGGAAACACCATATATTTT; clone size: .; J gene: TRBJ1-3; V gene: TRBV18; D gene: TRBD1
CDR3 protein: CASRRAESINYGYTF; CDR3 DNA: TGTGCCAGCAGGCGCGCGGAGAGCATCAACTATGGCTACACCTTC; clone size: .; J gene: TRBJ1-2; V gene: TRBV5-6; D gene: .
CDR3 protein: CATSDLWRGAGELFF; CDR3 DNA: TGTGCCACCAGTGATTTGTGGCGGGGCGCCGGGGAGCTGTTTTTT; clone size: .; J gene: TRBJ2-2; V gene: TRBV24-1; D gene: .
CDR3 protein: CATNSPGQGGDTQYF; CDR3 DNA: TGTGCCACCAACTCACCCGGTCAGGGTGGAGATACGCAGTATTTT; clone size: few; J gene: TRBJ2-3; V gene: TRBV24-1; D gene: .
CDR3 protein: CATSRGFASTGELFF; CDR3 DNA: TGTGCCACCAGCAGAGGGTTTGCTAGCACCGGGGAGCTGTTTTTT; clone size: .; J gene: TRBJ2-2; V gene: TRBV15; D gene: .
CDR3 protein: CASSSSGRGTDTQYF; CDR3 DNA: TGTGCCAGCTCTTCGAGCGGGAGAGGCACAGATACGCAGTATTTT; clone size: .; J gene: TRBJ2-3; V gene: TRBV9; D gene: TRBD2
CDR3 protein: CASSLQSGSNEQFF; CDR3 DNA: TGCGCCAGCAGCTTGCAATCCGGGAGCAATGAGCAGTTCTTC; clone size: .; J gene: TRBJ2-1; V gene: TRBV5-1; D gene: .
CDR3 protein: CASRQGSYGYTF; CDR3 DNA: TGTGCCAGCCGACAGGGGTCCTATGGCTACACCTTC; clone size: .; J gene: TRBJ1-2; V gene: TRBV28; D gene: TRBD1
CDR3 protein: CASTGLAQTGELFF; CDR3 DNA: TGTGCCAGCACTGGACTAGCTCAGACCGGGGAGCTGTTTTTT; clone size: once; J gene: TRBJ2-2; V gene: TRBV2; D gene: TRBD2
CDR3 protein: CASSLEPTSGYEQYF; CDR3 DNA: TGTGCCAGCAGCTTAGAGCCGACTAGCGGTTACGAGCAGTACTTC; clone size: .; J gene: TRBJ2-7; V gene: TRBV7-2; D gene: TRBD2
CDR3 protein: CASSLSSAAYNEQFF; CDR3 DNA: TGCGCCAGCAGCTTGTCTAGCGCGGCCTACAATGAGCAGTTCTTC; clone size: .; J gene: TRBJ2-1; V gene: TRBV5-1; D gene: .
CDR3 protein: CASSPGTSSYEQYF; CDR3 DNA: TGTGCCAGCTCACCCGGGACTAGCTCCTACGAGCAGTACTTC; clone size: .; J gene: TRBJ2-7; V gene: TRBV18; D gene: TRBD2
CDR3 protein: CASSFAGGHTDTQYF; CDR3 DNA: TGCGCCAGCAGCTTTGCGGGAGGGCACACAGATACGCAGTATTTT; clone size: .; J gene: TRBJ2-3; V gene: TRBV5-1; D gene: TRBD2
CDR3 protein: CASSGSSYNEQFF; CDR3 DNA: TGTGCCAGCAGCGGGAGCTCCTACAATGAGCAGTTCTTC; clone size: .; J gene: TRBJ2-1; V gene: TRBV7-2; D gene: .
CDR3 protein: CASSFHVRDRGPEQYF; CDR3 DNA: TGTGCCAGCAGCTTTCACGTCCGGGACAGGGGGCCTGAGCAGTACTTC; clone size: .; J gene: TRBJ2-7; V gene: TRBV5-5; D gene: TRBD1
CDR3 protein: CASSQGPRDIGETQYF; CDR3 DNA: TGTGCCAGCAGCCAAGGACCCCGGGACATCGGAGAGACCCAGTACTTC; clone size: .; J gene: TRBJ2-5; V gene: TRBV3-1/TRBV3-2; D gene: .
CDR3 protein: CASSELSGHQETQYF; CDR3 DNA: TGTGCCAGCAGTGAATTGAGCGGTCACCAAGAGACCCAGTACTTC; clone size: .; J gene: TRBJ2-5; V gene: TRBV25-1; D gene: .
CDR3 protein: CASGPGGVNTEAFF; CDR3 DNA: TGTGCCAGCGGCCCCGGCGGGGTGAACACTGAAGCTTTCTTT; clone size: .; J gene: TRBJ1-1; V gene: TRBV7-9; D gene: .
CDR3 protein: CASRHNRGGSADTQYF; CDR3 DNA: TGTGCCAGCAGACATAACAGGGGGGGATCAGCAGATACGCAGTATTTT; clone size: once; J gene: TRBJ2-3; V gene: TRBV28; D gene: .
CDR3 protein: CASSALGLAGGSYEQYF; CDR3 DNA: TGTGCCAGCAGTGCGCTCGGACTAGCGGGAGGGTCCTACGAGCAGTACTTC; clone size: .; J gene: TRBJ2-7; V gene: TRBV6-1; D gene: TRBD2
CDR3 protein: CATSDFLDRARDQPQHF; CDR3 DNA: TGTGCCACCAGTGATTTCCTCGACAGGGCAAGGGATCAGCCCCAGCATTTT; clone size: .; J gene: TRBJ1-5; V gene: TRBV24-1; D gene: TRBD1
CDR3 protein: CASSVTSGGDYEQYF; CDR3 DNA: TGTGCCAGCAGCGTAACCTCAGGGGGCGACTACGAGCAGTACTTC; clone size: few; J gene: TRBJ2-7; V gene: TRBV7-6; D gene: TRBD1
CDR3 protein: CASSRVTGDGTEAFF; CDR3 DNA: TGTGCCAGCAGCCGGGTGACAGGGGATGGCACTGAAGCTTTCTTT; clone size: few; J gene: TRBJ1-1; V gene: TRBV4-2; D gene: TRBD1
CDR3 protein: CSASRTGYTEAFF; CDR3 DNA: TGCAGTGCTAGTAGGACAGGGTACACTGAAGCTTTCTTT; clone size: .; J gene: TRBJ1-1; V gene: TRBV20-1; D gene: TRBD1
CDR3 protein: CASSYSQVIDTEAFF; CDR3 DNA: TGTGCCAGCAGTTATTCACAGGTGATCGACACTGAAGCTTTCTTT; clone size: .; J gene: TRBJ1-1; V gene: TRBV6-6; D gene: .
CDR3 protein: CSVVGGTSGSYNEQFF; CDR3 DNA: TGCAGCGTTGTTGGAGGGACTAGCGGGAGTTACAATGAGCAGTTCTTC; clone size: .; J gene: TRBJ2-1; V gene: TRBV29-1; D gene: TRBD2
CDR3 protein: CASRRTVRDTQYF; CDR3 DNA: TGTGCCAGCAGGCGGACAGTGAGGGATACGCAGTATTTT; clone size: .; J gene: TRBJ2-3; V gene: TRBV28; D gene: .
CDR3 protein: CASSIGTKVEAFF; CDR3 DNA: TGTGCCAGCAGCATCGGGACAAAAGTTGAAGCTTTCTTT; clone size: .; J gene: TRBJ1-1; V gene: TRBV7-2; D gene: .
CDR3 protein: CASSLSLGGVEALHF; CDR3 DNA: TGTGCCAGCAGTCTGTCGTTGGGCGGGGTTGAGGCCCTCCACTTT; clone size: .; J gene: TRBJ1-6; V gene: TRBV7-2; D gene: .
CDR3 protein: CARSLDRGKNYEQYF; CDR3 DNA: TGTGCCAGAAGCTTGGACAGGGGAAAAAATTACGAGCAGTACTTC; clone size: .; J gene: TRBJ2-7; V gene: TRBV5-3; D gene: TRBD1
CDR3 protein: CASSLGRQGADIPGELFF; CDR3 DNA: TGTGCCAGCAGCTTAGGACGACAGGGGGCTGATATTCCCGGGGAGCTGTTTTTT; clone size: .; J gene: TRBJ2-2; V gene: TRBV11-3; D gene: TRBD1
CDR3 protein: CASSLLRAYGYTF; CDR3 DNA: TGTGCCAGCAGTCTCCTGAGGGCCTATGGCTACACCTTC; clone size: .; J gene: TRBJ1-2; V gene: TRBV12-3/TRBV12-4; D gene: .
CDR3 protein: CASSLFGTANYGYTF; CDR3 DNA: TGTGCCAGCAGCCTATTCGGGACAGCTAACTATGGCTACACCTTC; clone size: .; J gene: TRBJ1-2; V gene: TRBV5-8; D gene: TRBD1
CDR3 protein: CASSLLGSSGRAGTDTQYF; CDR3 DNA: TGTGCCAGCAGTTTATTAGGGTCTAGCGGGAGGGCCGGCACAGATACGCAGTATTTT; clone size: .; J gene: TRBJ2-3; V gene: TRBV27; D gene: TRBD2
CDR3 protein: CASSVGQGGNQPQHF; CDR3 DNA: TGCGCCAGCAGCGTCGGACAGGGTGGCAATCAGCCCCAGCATTTT; clone size: .; J gene: TRBJ1-5; V gene: TRBV5-1; D gene: TRBD1
CDR3 protein: CASSAGTFYEQYF; CDR3 DNA: TGCGCCAGCAGTGCCGGGACATTCTACGAGCAGTACTTC; clone size: .; J gene: TRBJ2-7; V gene: TRBV10-1; D gene: .